This TCR beta chain was retrieved from a study of human T cells and chemical hapten exposure. Study-wide results and caveats: Counts of TCRs above 1 in 1000 frequency stayed unchanged with DPC sensitization.

There are many counts of this clonotype. Its target is unknown. TCRdb used MiXCR to reprocess the RACE reads, holding one entry per CDR3 protein. The table has under 450,000 distinct CDR3 sequences, more than 4.5% seen once. Trimming removed 4 bases from V and 6 bases from J; junction bases left unmatched: 7. This CDR3 region has 15 residues. CDR1 is SGHNT and CDR2 is YYREEE in the germline V gene (reference sequence). Stated time point: patch test 1, 2 weeks after DPC sensitization. Noted treatment: therapeutic diphenylcyclopropenone sensitization with weekly scalp DPC. Non-pregnant alopecia patients aged 18 to 70, suitable for DPC therapy.

The TCR comes from a woman aged 45 to 65 with alopecia areata. Some clones in this sample may be carry-over from other donors' samples. Sequenced here: whole blood, sampled in connection with sensitization to the hapten diphenylcyclopropenone (DPC). This chain joins TRBV5-4 and TRBJ2-1; 10 bases fit TRBD2. The DNA of the CDR3 is TGTGCCAGCAGCCCAGGGGTAGCGGGGGGCAATGAGCAGTTCTTC. Amino acids: CASSPGVAGGNEQFF.